Shown below are 24 T cell receptor beta chains from a single sample sequenced in a study of T cells in Graves' hyperthyroidism and ophthalmopathy. The CDR3 regions of TCR beta were amplified from RNA transcripts. During a first-round RT-PCR of the TCR CDR3, the HTBI primer set was used. TCRdb passed the multiplex PCR reads through MiXCR, listing each CDR3 protein once. The sample lists more than 500,000 distinct CDR3 sequences; under 15% were seen once. The sequenced sample was blood. These receptors came from a woman aged 40 to 49 with Graves' ophthalmopathy.

The table lists this clonotype with many counts. The rearrangement joins TRBV6-1 to TRBJ2-7; no clear D. This CDR3 is built from 14 residues. Deletions cut 9 bases from V and 0 bases from J, with 15 bases between. From germline, CDR1 is MNHNS and CDR2 SASEGT. This chain's CDR3 is CASSGETPSYEQYF. The CDR3 bases are TGTGCCAGTTCAGGTGAAACACCCTCCTACGAGCAGTACTTC.

This clonotype was picked up many times. The V call is TRBV6-5, the J call TRBJ2-5; D might be TRBD1 (6 bases). V lost 0 bases and J 4 bases, leaving 15 bases between the germline ends. The CDR3 sequence is 16 residues long. Germline values: CDR1 MNHEY, CDR2 SVGAGI. This CDR3 reads CASSYSRQVKGETQYF. Written as DNA, the CDR3 is TGTGCCAGCAGTTACTCCAGACAGGTTAAGGGAGAGACCCAGTACTTC.

The rearrangement joins TRBV18 to TRBJ2-7, with no clear D. V was shortened by 0 bases and J by 3 bases, with 15 bases between the two germline ends. The germline V gene encodes CDR1 KGHSH and CDR2 LQKENI. CDR3 size: 16 residues. CDR3 sequence reads: CASSPPGSTASYEQYF. CDR3 DNA: TGTGCCAGCTCACCACCGGGCTCTACCGCCAGCTACGAGCAGTACTTC.

Many counts were recorded for this clonotype. V gene TRBV12-5 combines with J gene TRBJ1-1; D ambiguous. CDR1 is LGHNT and CDR2 is FRNRAP in the germline V gene. The CDR3 is made up of 15 amino acids. V was pared by 7 bases and J by 2 bases, with 17 bases between. This CDR3 reads CASVKGPPGNTEAFF. CDR3 sequence (DNA): TGTGCTAGTGTTAAAGGGCCACCAGGAAACACTGAAGCTTTCTTT.

Many counts were recorded for this clonotype. The chain recombines TRBV20-1 with TRBJ2-7; tentatively, D is TRBD1 (6 bases). The CDR3 has 14 residues. The germline V gene encodes CDR1 DFQATT and CDR2 SNEGSKA (reference sequence). The chain's CDR3 is CRVNPGQGNYEQYF. In nucleotides, the CDR3 is TGCAGAGTAAACCCGGGACAAGGGAACTACGAGCAGTACTTC.

Comments on this clonotype: This may be a read error: a much more frequent sequence differs by one nucleotide. The chain joins TRBV27 to TRBJ2-7; the D gene is possibly TRBD2 (5 bases). The germline V gene has CDR1 MNHEY and CDR2 SMNVEV (reference sequence). V was trimmed by 6 bases and J by 5 bases, leaving 8 bases between them. The CDR3 sequence is 11 residues long. DNA for the CDR3: TGTGCCAGCAGAGAGGAGGACGAGCAGTACTTC. Translated: CASREEDEQYF.

The chain employs TRBV11-2 and TRBJ2-7; TRBD2 is a possible D gene (6 bases). CDR1 SGHAT and CDR2 FQNNGV come from the germline V gene. The CDR3 has 15 residues. The ends were cut back, 5 bases at V and 5 bases at J, with 19 bases in the middle. The CDR3, as DNA: TGTGCCAGCAGCCCACCCTTAGGGCGGGGTGACGAGCAGTACTTC. Protein product: CASSPPLGRGDEQYF.

This clonotype appeared many times. The chain joins TRBV6-1 to TRBJ2-1; D gene unclear. This CDR3 is 12 amino acids long. From germline, CDR1 is MNHNS and CDR2 SASEGT. Trimming stripped 3 bases from V and 7 bases from J, with 7 bases between. The CDR3, as DNA: TGTGCCAGCAGTGACCCCGGGAATGAGCAGTTCTTC. This gives the protein CASSDPGNEQFF.

The V and J genes are TRBV6-1 and TRBJ1-2; D unresolved. Trimming stripped 5 bases from V and 0 bases from J, with 16 bases between. The CDR3 runs 16 residues. CDR1 and CDR2 (germline): MNHNS, SASEGT. CDR3 sequence: CASSPRLTGSNYGYTF. Here the CDR3 DNA reads TGTGCCAGCAGTCCACGCCTGACGGGGTCTAACTATGGCTACACCTTC.

This clonotype was counted between two and nine times. The junction differs from germline at one of its ends, possibly a read error. The gene calls are TRBV29-1 and TRBJ2-7; D possibly corresponds to TRBD2 (7 bases). The CDR3 extends over 13 amino acids. CDR1 and CDR2 (germline): SQVTM, ANQGSEA. The CDR3 protein is CSVEGGGPYGQYF. DNA for the CDR3: TGCAGCGTTGAAGGCGGGGGCCCCTACGGGCAGTACTTC.

The gene calls are TRBV29-1 and TRBJ2-5; TRBD1 or TRBD2 may be the D gene (6 bases each). Germline V gives CDR1 SQVTM, CDR2 ANQGSEA. The CDR3 extends over 11 amino acids. CDR3 amino acids: CSGRGRETQYF. Here the CDR3 DNA reads TGCAGTGGACGGGGGCGGGAGACCCAGTACTTC.

This clonotype was picked up many times. The rearrangement links TRBV12-3 or TRBV12-4 to TRBJ2-7; D not certain. Between the trimmed V and J ends, which lost 0 bases and 7 bases, there was a span of 13 bases. This CDR3 spans 14 amino acids. The CDR3: CASSLAYTSSEQYF. The CDR3, as DNA: TGTGCCAGCAGTTTAGCGTATACGAGTTCGGAGCAGTACTTC.

At least ten counts were recorded for this clonotype. V is TRBV12-3 or TRBV12-4 and J is TRBJ1-2; no reliable D call. There are 13 residues in the CDR3. The V gene lost 7 bases and the J gene lost 4 bases, with 13 bases spanning the gap. The DNA of the CDR3 is TGTGCCAGCACCCCGCAGGCCGGCTATGGCTACACCTTC. It yields the protein CASTPQAGYGYTF.

The chain combines TRBV6-1 with TRBJ2-7; D is possibly TRBD1 (6 bases). Germline CDR1 and CDR2: MNHNS and SASEGT. Trimming removed 4 bases at V and 1 base at J, with 11 bases between. The CDR3 contains 14 residues. The CDR3 DNA sequence: TGTGCCAGCAGTGGCAGGGGATTTTCCTACGAGCAGTACTTC. It yields the protein CASSGRGFSYEQYF.

This clonotype appeared many times. This chain joins TRBV12-3 or TRBV12-4 and TRBJ2-6; the D gene is possibly TRBD2 (6 bases). Trimming pared 0 bases from V and 8 bases from J, leaving 11 bases between. The CDR3 loop spans 15 amino acids. DNA for the CDR3: TGTGCCAGCAGTTTAGCGCGGGGCGGGACCAACGTCCTGACTTTC. Amino acid sequence: CASSLARGGTNVLTF.

This clonotype was counted at least ten times. V gene TRBV20-1 combines with J gene TRBJ1-1, with D possibly matching TRBD1 (5 bases). V lost 5 bases and J 2 bases, leaving 9 bases between the germline ends. CDR3 size: 12 residues. CDR1 is DFQATT, CDR2 SNEGSKA, per germline (reference sequence). This chain's CDR3 is CSASDRNTEAFF. CDR3 DNA sequence: TGCAGTGCTTCCGACAGAAACACTGAAGCTTTCTTT.

This clonotype showed up just a few times. The chain joins TRBV11-2 to TRBJ2-1; D possibly uses TRBD1 or TRBD2 (5 bases each). Trimming stripped 1 base from V and 4 bases from J, with 14 bases between. The CDR3 runs to 16 residues. Germline-derived CDR1 and CDR2 are SGHAT and FQNNGV. The CDR3 sequence is CASSLGDGTVYNEQFF. For the CDR3, the DNA is TGTGCCAGCAGCTTAGGGGACGGGACGGTTTACAATGAGCAGTTCTTC.

This clonotype was seen at least ten times. The chain is built from TRBV6-1 and TRBJ2-7; D is uncertain. The germline V gene has CDR1 MNHNS and CDR2 SASEGT. V shed 2 bases and J shed 3 bases, with 8 bases lying between them. CDR3 size: 13 residues. In DNA, the CDR3 is TGTGCCAGCAGTGAACCCGGATTCTACGAGCAGTACTTC. As protein: CASSEPGFYEQYF.

This clonotype was picked up a small number of times. This chain links TRBV7-2 with TRBJ1-5; TRBD1 agrees at 7 bases. The CDR3 contains 15 residues. Trimming removed 5 bases from V and 4 bases from J; junction bases left unmatched: 8. CDR1 and CDR2 (germline): SGHTA, FQGNSA. CDR3 coding DNA: TGTGCCAGCAGCGATCGATTACAGGGGAATCAGCCCCAGCATTTT. Residues: CASSDRLQGNQPQHF.

Only a few counts were recorded for this clonotype. The chain links TRBV6-2 or TRBV6-3 to TRBJ2-1; 9 bases match TRBD1. The V gene's germline CDR1 is MNHEY and CDR2 SVGEGT. V lost 8 bases to trimming and J lost 4 bases; unmatched junction nucleotides: 3. CDR3 length: 13 residues. The CDR3 sequence: CASGTGIYNEQFF. The DNA of the CDR3 is TGTGCCAGCGGGACAGGGATTTACAATGAGCAGTTCTTC.

V usage is TRBV10-3 and J usage is TRBJ1-1; D uncertain. The CDR3 spans 12 residues. The germline V and J ends were trimmed by 0 bases and 12 bases, with 11 bases remaining between them. Per germline, CDR1 ENHRY and CDR2 SYGVKD. The CDR3 sequence: CAISESRGYSFF. CDR3 bases: TGTGCCATCAGTGAGTCGAGAGGGTATTCTTTCTTT.

The rearrangement links TRBV18 to TRBJ2-7; D is perhaps TRBD1 (5 bases). This CDR3 contains 14 residues. V lost 6 bases and J lost 0, with 12 bases in between. The V gene's germline CDR1 is KGHSH and CDR2 LQKENI. CDR3 sequence (DNA): TGTGCCAGCTCCCTACAGGCTCGCTCCTACGAGCAGTACTTC. It specifies CASSLQARSYEQYF.

This clonotype was observed many times. The CDR3 is CASSLGLQGRQPQHF. The CDR3 coding sequence is TGTGCCAGCAGCTTGGGTTTACAGGGTAGGCAGCCCCAGCATTTT. V usage is TRBV5-5 and J usage is TRBJ1-5; D might be TRBD1 (6 bases). Looked up from germline, CDR1 is SGHKS and CDR2 is YYEKEE (reference sequence). V dropped 0 bases and J dropped 7 bases, with 14 bases sitting between them. The CDR3 has 15 residues.

This clonotype was seen ten or more times. The chain has TRBV20-1 and TRBJ2-7; 9 positions agree with TRBD2. CDR3 length: 15 amino acids. The V and J ends lost 2 bases and 2 bases, in that order; junction bases with no gene match: 7. Germline V gene data show CDR1 as DFQATT and CDR2 as SNEGSKA (reference sequence). Written as DNA, the CDR3 is TGCAGTGCTAGACCCATAGCGGGAGACGCCTACGAGCAGTACTTC. This encodes CSARPIAGDAYEQYF.